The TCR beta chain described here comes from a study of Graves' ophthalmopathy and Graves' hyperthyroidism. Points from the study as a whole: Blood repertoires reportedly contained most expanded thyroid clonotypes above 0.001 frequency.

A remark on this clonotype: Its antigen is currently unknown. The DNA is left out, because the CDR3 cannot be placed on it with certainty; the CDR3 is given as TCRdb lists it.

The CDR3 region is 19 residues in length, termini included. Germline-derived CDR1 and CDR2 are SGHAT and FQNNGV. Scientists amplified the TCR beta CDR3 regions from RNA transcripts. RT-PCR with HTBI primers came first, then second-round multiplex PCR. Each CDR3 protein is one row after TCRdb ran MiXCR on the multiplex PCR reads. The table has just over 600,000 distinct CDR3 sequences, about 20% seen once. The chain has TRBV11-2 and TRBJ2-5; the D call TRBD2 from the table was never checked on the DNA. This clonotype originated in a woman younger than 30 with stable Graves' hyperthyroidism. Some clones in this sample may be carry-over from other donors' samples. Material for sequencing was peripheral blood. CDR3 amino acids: CASSFYICSASSPQETQYF.